What follows is one TCR beta chain and its context. Time point specified: blood at routine non-recurrence follow-up after resection. This entry belongs to a study of spatial heterogeneity in lung cancer. This CDR3 has 16 residues. Between the trimmed V and J ends, which lost 4 bases and 5 bases, there was a span of 21 bases. CDR1 and CDR2 from the germline V gene are SQVTM and ANQGSEA. TCRdb reanalysed the 5' RACE reads using MiXCR and keeps one entry per CDR3 protein. The sample has around 20,000 distinct CDR3 sequences; 9.2% are singletons. The V and J genes are TRBV29-1 and TRBJ2-1, with D tentatively TRBD2 (6 bases). The sequencing used PBMCs, collected at follow-up. The source of this sequence is a male donor with early-stage non-small cell lung cancer. The CDR3 reads CSVGSRDSTYHNEQFF. The CDR3, as DNA: TGCAGCGTTGGTTCCCGGGACTCAACCTATCACAATGAGCAGTTCTTC.